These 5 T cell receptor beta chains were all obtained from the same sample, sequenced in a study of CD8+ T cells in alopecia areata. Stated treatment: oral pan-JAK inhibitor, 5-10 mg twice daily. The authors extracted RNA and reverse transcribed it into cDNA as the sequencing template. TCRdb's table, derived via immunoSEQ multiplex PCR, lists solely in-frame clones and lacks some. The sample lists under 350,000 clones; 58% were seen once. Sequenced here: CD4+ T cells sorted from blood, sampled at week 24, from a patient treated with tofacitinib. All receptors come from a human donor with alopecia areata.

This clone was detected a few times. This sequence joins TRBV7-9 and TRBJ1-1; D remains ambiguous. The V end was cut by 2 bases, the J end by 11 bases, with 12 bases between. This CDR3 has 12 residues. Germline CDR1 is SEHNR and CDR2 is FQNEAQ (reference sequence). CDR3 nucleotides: TGTGCCAGCAGCTTATCCGGGCGTGGGGCTTTCTTT. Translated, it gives CASSLSGRGAFF.

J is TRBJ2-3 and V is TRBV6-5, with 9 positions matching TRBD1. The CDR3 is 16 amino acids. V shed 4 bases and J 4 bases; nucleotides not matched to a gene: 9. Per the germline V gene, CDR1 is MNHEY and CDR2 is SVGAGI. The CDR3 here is CASSSADRGGPDTQYF. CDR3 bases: TGTGCCAGCAGTTCCGCGGACAGGGGAGGTCCAGATACGCAGTATTTT.

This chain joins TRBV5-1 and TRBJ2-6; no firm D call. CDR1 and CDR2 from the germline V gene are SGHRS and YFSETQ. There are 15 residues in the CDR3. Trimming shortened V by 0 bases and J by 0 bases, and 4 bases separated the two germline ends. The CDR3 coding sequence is TGCGCCAGCAGCTTGGACCCCTCTGGGGCCAACGTCCTGACTTTC. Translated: CASSLDPSGANVLTF.

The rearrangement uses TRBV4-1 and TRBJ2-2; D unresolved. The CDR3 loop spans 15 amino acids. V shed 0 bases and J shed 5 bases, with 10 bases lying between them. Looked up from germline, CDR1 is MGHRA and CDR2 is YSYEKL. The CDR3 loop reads CASSQDRVHTGELFF. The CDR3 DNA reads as TGCGCCAGCAGCCAAGATCGAGTACATACCGGGGAGCTGTTTTTT.

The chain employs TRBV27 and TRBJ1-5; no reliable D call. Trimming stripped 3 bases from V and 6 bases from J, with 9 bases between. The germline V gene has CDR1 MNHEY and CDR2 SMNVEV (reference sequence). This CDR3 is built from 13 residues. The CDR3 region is CASSFQTTQPQHF. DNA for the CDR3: TGTGCCAGCAGTTTTCAGACGACTCAGCCCCAGCATTTT.